A single T cell receptor beta chain is shown here with its context. This entry belongs to a study of blood T cell repertoires in COVID-19. Turning to the study itself: Sites across the United States, Italy and Spain contributed samples from acute and convalescent COVID-19.

As handled by the study authors: Amplification of reference gene primers was used by the study to estimate nucleated cell counts. The repertoire was sequenced with immunoSEQ multiplex PCR; TCRdb's copy has only in-frame clones and lacks some. V and J calls and clone size come straight from that table; D and trimming were deduced from the DNA. The sample shows around 440,000 clones, around 88% of them seen only once. The sample consisted of peripheral blood. The source of this sequence is a woman between 50 and 59 years old with COVID-19, enrolled during active disease.

For the CDR3, the DNA is TGTGCCAGCGGGGTAGCGGTGGGCTATGGCTACACCTTC. Its translation: CASGVAVGYGYTF. The chain employs TRBV27 and TRBJ1-2; no clear D gene. CDR3 size: 13 residues. The V end was cut by 8 bases, the J end by 4 bases, with 14 bases between. Germline values: CDR1 MNHEY, CDR2 SMNVEV (reference sequence).